The rows below give T cell receptor beta chains drawn from one sample of a study of CD8+ T cells in alopecia areata. Assay: immunoSEQ multiplex PCR; the TCRdb copy retains only in-frame clones and omits some. The table has some 170,000 clones, about 54% seen once; the top ten hold 16%. Sequencing used CD4+ T cells sorted from blood, obtained between weeks 55 and 65, from a patient treated with tofacitinib. The source of these receptors is a human donor with alopecia areata. The CDR3 runs from the conserved cysteine through the conserved F or W. D genes are given only for firm matches. Not all rows give a size; the values are once, few, many and, for expanded clones, a class.

v_gene: TRBV29-1
abundance: NA
j_gene: TRBJ2-7
d_gene: NA
CDR3aa: CSVEDPSRGNEQYF
CDR3nt: TGCAGCGTTGAAGATCCGAGTAGGGGGAACGAGCAGTACTTC

v_gene: TRBV19
abundance: NA
j_gene: TRBJ2-2
d_gene: NA
CDR3aa: CASRSNRNTGELFF
CDR3nt: TGTGCCAGTAGATCTAACAGAAACACCGGGGAGCTGTTTTTT

v_gene: TRBV5-4
abundance: NA
j_gene: TRBJ2-5
d_gene: NA
CDR3aa: CASSLGLSKETQYF
CDR3nt: TGTGCCAGCAGCTTGGGGCTCAGTAAGGAGACCCAGTACTTC

v_gene: TRBV4-1
abundance: NA
j_gene: TRBJ1-2
d_gene: TRBD1
CDR3aa: CASSHPGTGNYGYTF
CDR3nt: TGCGCCAGCAGCCACCCAGGGACAGGGAACTATGGCTACACCTTC

v_gene: TRBV23-1
abundance: few
j_gene: TRBJ1-5
d_gene: NA
CDR3aa: CATSQPQHF
CDR3nt: TGCGCCACCAGTCAGCCCCAGCATTTT

v_gene: TRBV2
abundance: NA
j_gene: TRBJ1-1
d_gene: NA
CDR3aa: CASHLRGDTEAFF
CDR3nt: TGTGCCAGCCACCTAAGAGGGGACACTGAAGCTTTCTTT

v_gene: TRBV2
abundance: few
j_gene: TRBJ2-1
d_gene: NA
CDR3aa: CASSERYRTYNEQFF
CDR3nt: TGTGCCAGCAGTGAACGGTACAGAACCTACAATGAGCAGTTCTTC

v_gene: TRBV2
abundance: NA
j_gene: TRBJ2-3
d_gene: NA
CDR3aa: CASIDSNTDTQYF
CDR3nt: TGTGCCAGCATCGACAGCAACACAGATACGCAGTATTTT

v_gene: TRBV15
abundance: once
j_gene: TRBJ2-1
d_gene: NA
CDR3aa: CATSLGPMINEQFF
CDR3nt: TGTGCCACCAGCTTGGGCCCCATGATCAATGAGCAGTTCTTC

v_gene: TRBV5-1
abundance: NA
j_gene: TRBJ1-6
d_gene: NA
CDR3aa: CASSLEGVSPLHF
CDR3nt: TGCGCCAGCAGCTTGGAGGGGGTTTCACCCCTCCACTTT

v_gene: TRBV6-1
abundance: few
j_gene: TRBJ2-1
d_gene: TRBD2
CDR3aa: CASSEATSAPTTAEFF
CDR3nt: TGTGCCAGCAGTGAAGCGACTAGCGCCCCTACAACCGCAGAGTTCTTC

v_gene: TRBV30
abundance: NA
j_gene: TRBJ1-2
d_gene: NA
CDR3aa: CAWSGVKYGYTF
CDR3nt: TGTGCCTGGAGTGGGGTGAAATATGGCTACACCTTC

v_gene: TRBV30
abundance: NA
j_gene: TRBJ2-5
d_gene: TRBD1
CDR3aa: CAWSELWDRRYQETQYF
CDR3nt: TGTGCCTGGAGTGAACTCTGGGACAGACGGTACCAAGAGACCCAGTACTTC

v_gene: TRBV25-1
abundance: NA
j_gene: TRBJ1-2
d_gene: TRBD1
CDR3aa: CASSAAQGLGYTF
CDR3nt: TGTGCCAGCAGTGCAGCACAGGGGCTGGGCTACACCTTC

v_gene: TRBV27
abundance: NA
j_gene: TRBJ1-1
d_gene: TRBD1
CDR3aa: CASSPRQGVSTEAFF
CDR3nt: TGTGCCAGCAGTCCGAGACAGGGAGTGAGCACTGAAGCTTTCTTT

v_gene: TRBV10-3
abundance: few
j_gene: TRBJ2-1
d_gene: NA
CDR3aa: CAISESGAGANEQFF
CDR3nt: TGTGCCATCAGTGAGTCGGGGGCAGGGGCCAATGAGCAGTTCTTC

v_gene: TRBV29-1
abundance: few
j_gene: TRBJ2-2
d_gene: TRBD2
CDR3aa: CSVAELGLTNTGELFF
CDR3nt: TGCAGCGTTGCCGAGCTGGGACTAACGAACACCGGGGAGCTGTTTTTT

v_gene: TRBV2
abundance: NA
j_gene: TRBJ1-1
d_gene: NA
CDR3aa: CASSVPGSTEAFF
CDR3nt: TGTGCCAGCAGTGTCCCAGGCAGCACTGAAGCTTTCTTT

v_gene: TRBV6-6
abundance: NA
j_gene: TRBJ1-5
d_gene: NA
CDR3aa: CASEGRRGSNQPQHF
CDR3nt: TGTGCCAGCGAGGGGCGGAGGGGCAGCAATCAGCCCCAGCATTTT

v_gene: TRBV27
abundance: NA
j_gene: TRBJ1-5
d_gene: NA
CDR3aa: CASSLSGQGPILGNQPQHF
CDR3nt: TGTGCCAGCAGTTTATCAGGTCAGGGCCCGATTCTTGGCAATCAGCCCCAGCATTTT

v_gene: TRBV2
abundance: NA
j_gene: TRBJ2-1
d_gene: NA
CDR3aa: CASRRGPNNEQFF
CDR3nt: TGTGCCAGCAGACGGGGGCCGAACAATGAGCAGTTCTTC

v_gene: TRBV28
abundance: few
j_gene: TRBJ2-5
d_gene: TRBD1
CDR3aa: CASSLTWDSNYQGGYF
CDR3nt: TGTGCCAGCAGTTTGACGTGGGACAGTAATTACCAGGGTGGATACTTC

v_gene: TRBV30
abundance: few
j_gene: TRBJ2-3
d_gene: TRBD2
CDR3aa: CACGTSGGTGTQYF
CDR3nt: TGTGCCTGTGGGACTAGCGGGGGAACGGGTACGCAGTATTTT

v_gene: TRBV4-1
abundance: NA
j_gene: TRBJ2-5
d_gene: NA
CDR3aa: CASSQDGLYQETQYF
CDR3nt: TGCGCCAGCAGCCAAGATGGACTTTACCAAGAGACCCAGTACTTC

v_gene: TRBV4-1
abundance: once
j_gene: TRBJ2-7
d_gene: NA
CDR3aa: CASSQGLGVRRGYEQYF
CDR3nt: TGCGCCAGCAGCCAAGGTCTAGGGGTCCGCAGGGGCTACGAGCAGTACTTC

v_gene: TRBV7-2
abundance: few
j_gene: TRBJ1-4
d_gene: TRBD1
CDR3aa: CASSLDRGREKLFF
CDR3nt: TGTGCCAGCAGCTTAGACAGGGGGCGTGAAAAACTGTTTTTT

v_gene: TRBV11-2
abundance: NA
j_gene: TRBJ1-2
d_gene: NA
CDR3aa: CASSPVNYGYTF
CDR3nt: TGTGCCAGCAGTCCAGTTAACTATGGCTACACCTTC

v_gene: TRBV27
abundance: NA
j_gene: TRBJ2-5
d_gene: NA
CDR3aa: CASSYHRTKETQYF
CDR3nt: TGTGCCAGCAGCTATCACAGGACTAAAGAGACCCAGTACTTC

v_gene: TRBV13
abundance: NA
j_gene: TRBJ1-3
d_gene: NA
CDR3aa: CASSLAPGPSGNTIYF
CDR3nt: TGTGCCAGCAGCTTAGCCCCGGGACCTTCTGGAAACACCATATATTTT

v_gene: TRBV5-1
abundance: NA
j_gene: TRBJ2-1
d_gene: TRBD1
CDR3aa: CASSFQGANEQFF
CDR3nt: TGCGCCAGCAGCTTTCAGGGGGCCAATGAGCAGTTCTTC

v_gene: TRBV7-3
abundance: NA
j_gene: TRBJ2-3
d_gene: TRBD2
CDR3aa: CASSLRPAGGWDTQYF
CDR3nt: TGTGCCAGCAGCTTAAGGCCCGCGGGGGGCTGGGATACGCAGTATTTT

v_gene: TRBV27
abundance: NA
j_gene: TRBJ2-6
d_gene: NA
CDR3aa: CASSSPGGRDAKGANVLTF
CDR3nt: TGTGCCAGCAGTTCCCCTGGGGGCCGCGATGCTAAAGGGGCCAACGTCCTGACTTTC

v_gene: TRBV6-1
abundance: NA
j_gene: TRBJ1-2
d_gene: NA
CDR3aa: CASSPGYTF
CDR3nt: TGTGCCAGCAGTCCCGGCTACACCTTC

v_gene: TRBV29-1
abundance: NA
j_gene: TRBJ2-5
d_gene: NA
CDR3aa: CSVVGRAQETQYF
CDR3nt: TGCAGCGTTGTTGGCAGGGCCCAAGAGACCCAGTACTTC